Included here is one TCR beta chain sequence, with context. Its antigen is undetermined. The data derive from a study of regulatory T cells in long-lasting Graves disease. Broader study findings: TRBV28, TRBJ1-2 and TRBJ2-5 emerged as the favored segments in persistent disease. Small sample size may have lowered accuracy. Persistent patients had a count of shared public clonotypes (approximately 2,700) that exceeded that of new patients (approximately 1,000).

Time point denoted: persistent/refractory GD, antithyroid drugs over 5 years with positive TRAb. Generation of the TCR library employed RNA extracted from PBMCs. Relying on iRepertoire HTBI primers and Arm-PCR of CDR3 regions, the team built TCR beta libraries. One entry per CDR3 protein, called by TCRdb with MiXCR from the multiplex PCR reads. The sample includes about 400,000 distinct CDR3 sequences, around 21% of them seen just once. V trimming: 0 bases; J trimming: 5 bases; junction bases outside the gene matches: 16. Germline-derived CDR1 and CDR2 are DFQATT and SNEGSKA (reference sequence). This CDR3 spans 18 amino acids.

The source is a female donor with Graves disease. The chain is built from TRBV20-1 and TRBJ1-1, with 9 bases lining up with TRBD1. Here the sequenced sample was peripheral blood mononuclear cells (PBMCs), taken when the disease was refractory, from a patient treated with antithyroid drugs. Here the CDR3 reads CSARDPRQGDQPRTEAFF. The CDR3 region has the DNA TGCAGTGCTAGAGATCCCCGACAGGGGGACCAGCCTAGAACTGAAGCTTTCTTT.